This entry is about one TCR beta chain. Authors' methods: Reference gene primer amplification gave estimated nucleated cell counts. Data came from immunoSEQ multiplex PCR; TCRdb stores just in-frame clones and leaves some out. V, J and clone size reflect that table, while D and trimming were determined from the DNA. Among more than 200,000 clones listed, around 82% were seen once. In germline, CDR1 is GTSNPN, CDR2 SVGIG (reference sequence). The trim removed 2 bases at V and 8 bases at J, leaving 9 bases unmatched. The CDR3 is 15 residues long. The sample is drawn from a study of blood T cell repertoires in COVID-19. Across the study: Acute and convalescent COVID-19 samples came from the United States, Italy and Spain. PBMCs, B-cell-depleted T cells, or T cells provided the cDNA or gDNA that made up the material.

V usage is TRBV30 and J usage is TRBJ1-4; 9 nucleotides match TRBD1. The sequence was obtained from a woman aged 80 or over with active or convalescent COVID-19. Sequencing was carried out using peripheral blood. The CDR3 protein is CAWSPLGQGEEKLFF. The CDR3 nucleotides are TGTGCCTGGAGTCCTTTGGGACAGGGAGAAGAAAAACTGTTTTTT.